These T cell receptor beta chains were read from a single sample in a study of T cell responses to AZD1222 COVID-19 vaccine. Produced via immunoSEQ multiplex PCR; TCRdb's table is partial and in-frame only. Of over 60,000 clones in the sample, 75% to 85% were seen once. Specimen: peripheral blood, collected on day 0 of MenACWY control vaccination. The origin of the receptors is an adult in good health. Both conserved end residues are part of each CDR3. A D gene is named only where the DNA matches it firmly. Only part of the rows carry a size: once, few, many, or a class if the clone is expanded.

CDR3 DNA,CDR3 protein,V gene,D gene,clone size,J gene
TGTGCCAGCAGCCCCGGGGGTAGCGGGGTGCCCTACGAGCAGTACTTC,CASSPGGSGVPYEQYF,TRBV9,TRBD2,once,TRBJ2-7
TGTGCCAGCAGCTTTAGACGGGGGGGCGAGCAGTACTTC,CASSFRRGGEQYF,TRBV14,TRBD2,-,TRBJ2-7
TGTGCCAGCTCCCAGACCTTGGTCACTGAAGCTTTCTTT,CASSQTLVTEAFF,TRBV3-1/TRBV3-2,-,-,TRBJ1-1
TGCGCCAGCAGCCAGGGAGTTTCTAGCGCCGGCACAGATACGCAGTATTTT,CASSQGVSSAGTDTQYF,TRBV4-3,-,-,TRBJ2-3
TGCGCCAGCAGCCAAGATAACCGCGCGACAGGGCTCAACTATGGCTACACCTTC,CASSQDNRATGLNYGYTF,TRBV4-3,TRBD1,-,TRBJ1-2
TGTGCCAGCTCACCCGGGGCAACTAATGAAAAACTGTTTTTT,CASSPGATNEKLFF,TRBV18,-,few,TRBJ1-4
TGTGCCTGGGCAACAGGGGGACGAAATCAGCCCCAGCATTTT,CAWATGGRNQPQHF,TRBV30,TRBD1,once,TRBJ1-5
TGCAGCGTCTACCTCAAAGGAATTGATGGCTACACCTTC,CSVYLKGIDGYTF,TRBV29-1,-,-,TRBJ1-2
TGTGCCAGTGGGGACAAGAGGACAGATACGCAGTATTTT,CASGDKRTDTQYF,TRBV2,-,-,TRBJ2-3
TGTGCCAGTAGAGCCACAGCGGGGAACACAGATACGCAGTATTTT,CASRATAGNTDTQYF,TRBV19,TRBD2,-,TRBJ2-3
TGTGCCAGCAAAAACGACAGGGCGGATTATGGCTACACCTTC,CASKNDRADYGYTF,TRBV11-2,TRBD1,once,TRBJ1-2
TGTGCCAGCAGGCCCTTTTTGGGACAGGCGCAGCCCCAGCATTTT,CASRPFLGQAQPQHF,TRBV28,TRBD1,medium-sized,TRBJ1-5
TGCGCCAGCAGCCAAGGGACAGGGGGCCGCTATGGCTACACCTTC,CASSQGTGGRYGYTF,TRBV5-1,TRBD1,-,TRBJ1-2
TGTGCCAGCAGTATGGGAAACACCATATATTTT,CASSMGNTIYF,TRBV9,-,-,TRBJ1-3
TGTGCCAGCAGTTTCTCGGCGGTCAGGCAAAACCTTGCAACTAATGAAAAACTGTTTTTT,CASSFSAVRQNLATNEKLFF,TRBV28,-,-,TRBJ1-4
TGCGCCAGCAGCCCCGGGAGGACCTTCCACAATGAGCAGTTCTTC,CASSPGRTFHNEQFF,TRBV5-1,TRBD2,-,TRBJ2-1
TGTGCCAGCAGCTTAGATGGTGGAGTCCGCAGCGGAGGATCACCCCTCCACTTT,CASSLDGGVRSGGSPLHF,TRBV7-2,-,-,TRBJ1-6
TGTGCCAGCAGTATGACAGGGGACTCACCCCTCCACTTT,CASSMTGDSPLHF,TRBV6-5,TRBD1,-,TRBJ1-6
TGTGCCACCAGCAGAGGGAGAACAGCTAGCACAGATACGCAGTATTTT,CATSRGRTASTDTQYF,TRBV15,-,-,TRBJ2-3
TGTGCCAGCACTACCGAACAGGGAGCAAAAGCTTTCTTT,CASTTEQGAKAFF,TRBV6-6,-,-,TRBJ1-1
TGTGCCAGTAGTACATCCGGGACAGGGACCTACGAGCAGTACTTC,CASSTSGTGTYEQYF,TRBV19,TRBD1,-,TRBJ2-7
TGCGCCAGCAGCCAAGATGGGACAGGCCCCGGCTATGGCTACACCTTC,CASSQDGTGPGYGYTF,TRBV4-1,TRBD1,-,TRBJ1-2
TGTGCCAGCAGCAACAGGGGGTTGGCTGGAAACACCATATATTTT,CASSNRGLAGNTIYF,TRBV6-5,TRBD1,-,TRBJ1-3